This T cell receptor (beta chain) was identified in a study of patients and donors after allogeneic stem cell transplantation. V lost 4 bases and J lost 8, with 15 bases in between. Germline V CDR1 and CDR2: SGHNT, YENEEA. The CDR3 is 14 amino acids. TCRdb analysed the RT-PCR reads with MiXCR anew, one entry per CDR3 protein. The sample records 15,000 to 20,000 distinct CDR3 sequences, 4.9% being singletons. The rearrangement uses TRBV11-3 and TRBJ1-3, with D perhaps TRBD1 (5 bases). Material for sequencing was blood, either unsorted or a sorted T cell fraction (not recorded which). This clonotype was obtained from a human donor who was either an allogeneic HSCT recipient or a stem cell or donor lymphocyte infusion donor (not recorded which). It is not recorded whose cells these are; they may come from a transplant donor. The CDR3 protein is CASSSGTVVYTIYF. CDR3 coding DNA: TGTGCCAGCAGCTCCGGGACTGTGGTATACACCATATATTTT.